The TCR beta chain under discussion was sequenced for a study of T cell responses to AZD1222 COVID-19 vaccine. General study findings and limits: Unmutated variant regions are reportedly targeted by nearly half of spike-specific TCRs. CD4 TCRs covered the whole spike, strongest at regions 160-218 and 743-854. After two AZD1222 doses, spike-specific TCR breadth and depth rose versus day 0. White British people made up most donors, females outnumbered males, and clonal diversity was possibly underestimated.

Clones were read by immunoSEQ multiplex PCR, and TCRdb kept only the in-frame ones, dropping some. The data show 150,000 to 200,000 clones, around 90% seen once. Trimming cost V 5 bases and J 9 bases, with 23 bases left between them. Germline V gene lookup returns CDR1 KGHSH and CDR2 LQKENI. This CDR3 region has 17 residues. Comment on this clone: Its antigen remains unidentified.

The chain combines TRBV18 with TRBJ1-6; D is unclear. The receptor comes from an adult in good health. The sequences come from peripheral blood, collected on day 0 of AZD1222 vaccination. DNA for the CDR3: TGTGCCAGCTCAGCGGACTCACAAATTGGGCCTAGTTCACCCCTCCACTTT. It is translated as CASSADSQIGPSSPLHF. The variable domain in full, completed from reference TRBV18 and TRBJ1-6, reads NAGVMQNPRHLVRRRGQEARLRCSPMKGHSHVYWYRQLPEEGLKFMVYLQKENIIDESGMPKERFSAEFPKEGPSILRIQQVVRGDSAAYFCASSADSQIGPSSPLHFGNGTRLTVT.